This section outlines one T cell receptor (beta chain) sequence together with its context. This specimen belongs to a study of blood T cell repertoires in COVID-19. Study overall: The samples span acute and convalescent COVID-19 from the United States, Italy and Spain.

Per the original data handling: Counts of nucleated cells, estimated from reference gene primer amplification, were obtained. Assay used: immunoSEQ multiplex PCR; TCRdb lists only in-frame clones, some missing. For V, J and clone size, that table is used; D and trimming come from the DNA. The repertoire holds some 380,000 clones, with 90% as singletons. Looked up from germline, CDR1 is MNHEY and CDR2 is SVGEGT. The V end lost 2 bases, the J end lost 4 bases, and 12 bases lay between the germline ends. The CDR3 spans 15 residues. The sequenced sample was peripheral blood. The TCR sequence derives from a man younger than 35 with active or convalescent COVID-19. The chain links TRBV6-2 or TRBV6-3 to TRBJ2-1; D gene unclear. The CDR3 is CASSYTDETYNEQFF. The CDR3 DNA reads TGTGCCAGCAGTTACACAGACGAGACATACAATGAGCAGTTCTTC.